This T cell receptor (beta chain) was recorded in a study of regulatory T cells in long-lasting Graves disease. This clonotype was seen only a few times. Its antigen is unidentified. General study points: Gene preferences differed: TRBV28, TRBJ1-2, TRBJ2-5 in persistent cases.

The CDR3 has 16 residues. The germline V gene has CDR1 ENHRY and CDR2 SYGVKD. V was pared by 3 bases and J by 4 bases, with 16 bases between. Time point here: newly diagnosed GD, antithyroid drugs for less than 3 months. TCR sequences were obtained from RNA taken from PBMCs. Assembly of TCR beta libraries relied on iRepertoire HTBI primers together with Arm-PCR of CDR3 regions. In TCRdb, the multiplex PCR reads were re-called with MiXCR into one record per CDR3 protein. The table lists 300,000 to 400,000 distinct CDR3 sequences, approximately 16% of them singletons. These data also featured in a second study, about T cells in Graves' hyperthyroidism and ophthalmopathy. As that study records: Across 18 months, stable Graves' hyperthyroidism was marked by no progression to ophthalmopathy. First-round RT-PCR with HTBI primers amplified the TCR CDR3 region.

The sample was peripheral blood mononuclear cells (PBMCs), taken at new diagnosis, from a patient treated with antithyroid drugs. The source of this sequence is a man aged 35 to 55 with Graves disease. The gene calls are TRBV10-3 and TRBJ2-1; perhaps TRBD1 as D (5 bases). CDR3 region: CAISEAGNNPYNEQFF. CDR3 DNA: TGTGCCATCAGTGAAGCAGGGAACAACCCATACAATGAGCAGTTCTTC.